These 6 T cell receptor beta chains share one sample of origin, sequenced in a study of shared clonotypes between healthy human individuals. Naivety among CD8 cells was defined by CD45RO negativity and positive CCR7 selection, thereby excluding terminally differentiated effector memory CD45RA+ cells. Data came from immunoSEQ multiplex PCR; TCRdb stores just in-frame clones and leaves some out. The sample carries about 2.2 million clones, 80% to 95% recorded once. Sequenced material: naive CD8+ T cells from PBMCs. The receptors here all came from a man aged 18 to 30 in good health. Some clones in this sample may be carry-over from other donors' samples.

This chain connects TRBV27 to TRBJ2-2; 7 bases agree with TRBD2. Germline CDR1 and CDR2: MNHEY and SMNVEV (reference sequence). J lost 6 bases, V lost 7 bases, and 17 bases had no gene match. The CDR3 covers 17 residues. The chain's CDR3 is CASTDYGLRGVSGELFF. The CDR3 DNA follows: TGTGCCAGCACGGACTATGGACTCCGGGGGGTCTCCGGGGAGCTGTTTTTT.

V usage is TRBV27 and J usage is TRBJ2-2; 11 nucleotides match TRBD2. Germline lookup yields CDR1 MNHEY and CDR2 SMNVEV (reference sequence). The CDR3 runs 16 residues. Trimming removed 5 bases from V and 5 bases from J; junction bases left unmatched: 7. The CDR3 loop reads CASSKQRTSGTGELFF. The CDR3 DNA reads as TGTGCCAGCAGTAAACAGAGGACTAGCGGGACCGGGGAGCTGTTTTTT.

This clone has just one count. The chain recombines TRBV6-5 with TRBJ1-3, with D hard to call. Germline V lookup: CDR1 MNHEY, CDR2 SVGAGI. This CDR3 has 16 residues. V was cut by 0 bases and J by 0 bases, with 9 bases left in between. The CDR3 spells CASSYSFQSSGNTIYF. CDR3 nucleotides: TGTGCCAGCAGTTACTCGTTTCAGAGCTCTGGAAACACCATATATTTT.

This CDR3 reads CATSSTGAKNIQYF. Written as DNA, the CDR3 is TGTGCCACCAGCTCCACCGGGGCCAAAAACATTCAGTACTTC. The chain employs TRBV15 and TRBJ2-4; D gene ambiguous. This CDR3 comprises 14 residues. V lost 5 bases and J 1 base, leaving 9 bases between the germline ends. Germline-derived CDR1 and CDR2 are LNHNV and YYDKDF (reference sequence).

The gene calls are TRBV6-5 and TRBJ2-7; no reliable D call. Germline assignment: CDR1 MNHEY and CDR2 SVGAGI. The CDR3 contains 12 residues. Trimming took 0 bases from V and 5 from J, leaving 5 bases between them. The CDR3 DNA follows: TGTGCCAGCAGTTACTCGTTTGACGAGCAGTACTTC. Its translation is CASSYSFDEQYF.

The chain combines TRBV5-4 with TRBJ2-5, with D possibly being TRBD2 (7 bases). Trimming shortened V by 2 bases and J by 5 bases, and 13 bases separated the two germline ends. The V gene's germline CDR1 is SGHNT and CDR2 YYREEE (reference sequence). CDR3 length: 14 amino acids. CDR3 loop: CASSFWGGAETQYF. CDR3 bases: TGTGCCAGCAGCTTCTGGGGGGGCGCCGAGACCCAGTACTTC.